This passage covers 23 T cell receptor beta chains from one sample sequenced in a study of T cell responses to AZD1222 COVID-19 vaccine. Using immunoSEQ multiplex PCR, the repertoire was profiled, and TCRdb retains in-frame clones only, with some absent. The sample shows some 130,000 clones, 70% to 90% of them seen only once. The material sequenced was peripheral blood, taken on day 0 of AZD1222 vaccination. Receptors were obtained from an adult in good health.

The gene calls are TRBV5-1 and TRBJ1-3, with D unresolved. The CDR3 length is 16 residues. V dropped 4 bases and J dropped 4 bases, with 18 bases sitting between them. Germline CDR1 reads SGHRS; CDR2 reads YFSETQ. The DNA of the CDR3 is TGCGCCAGCAGCCCCCGAGAGGGAGCCGAAGGAAACACCATATATTTT. Residues: CASSPREGAEGNTIYF.

About this clone itself: Additional DNA sequences in this sample encode the identical CDR3. The chain has TRBV7-9 and TRBJ2-3; 12 bases are shared with TRBD2. There are 16 residues in the CDR3. The germline V gene has CDR1 SEHNR and CDR2 FQNEAQ (reference sequence). Trimming removed 5 bases from V and 2 bases from J; junction bases left unmatched: 5. The chain's CDR3 is CASSLTSGRPTDTQYF. The CDR3, as DNA: TGTGCCAGCAGCCTAACTAGCGGGAGGCCCACAGATACGCAGTATTTT.

This chain connects TRBV30 to TRBJ1-1; TRBD1 agrees at 8 bases. The CDR3 runs 13 residues. CDR1 and CDR2 from the germline V gene are GTSNPN and SVGIG (reference sequence). Trimming cost V 0 bases and J 5 bases; bases outside gene matches: 2. The DNA of the CDR3 is TGTGCCTGGAGTGTACGACAGGGGACTGAAGCTTTCTTT. Its protein is CAWSVRQGTEAFF.

The chain uses TRBV11-3 and TRBJ1-5; unclear D gene. The germline V and J ends were trimmed by 4 bases and 5 bases, with 6 bases remaining between them. The CDR3 covers 12 residues. Per the germline V gene, CDR1 is SGHNT and CDR2 is YENEEA. The CDR3 spells CASSSRYQPQHF. The CDR3 DNA reads as TGTGCCAGCAGCTCCAGATATCAGCCCCAGCATTTT.

This chain joins TRBV27 and TRBJ2-7; D is perhaps TRBD2 (6 bases). V was pared by 2 bases and J by 0 bases, with 17 bases between. The germline V gene encodes CDR1 MNHEY and CDR2 SMNVEV (reference sequence). The CDR3 sequence is 17 residues long. The CDR3 here is CASSLLGLAKSSYEQYF. The CDR3, as DNA: TGTGCCAGCAGTTTACTGGGGCTAGCGAAGAGCTCCTACGAGCAGTACTTC.

V gene TRBV29-1 combines with J gene TRBJ2-6; D gene unclear. The CDR3 contains 13 residues. CDR1 is SQVTM and CDR2 is ANQGSEA in the germline V gene. The V gene lost 4 bases and the J gene lost 2 bases, with 6 bases spanning the gap. The DNA for the CDR3 is TGCAGCGTTGGAGACACTGGGGCCAACGTCCTGACTTTC. Translated: CSVGDTGANVLTF.

This clone was seen once. The chain has TRBV10-1 and TRBJ2-3; maybe TRBD2 (5 bases). CDR3 length: 15 amino acids. Germline-derived CDR1 and CDR2 are WNHNN and SYGVQD (reference sequence). Trimming stripped 2 bases from V and 2 bases from J, with 11 bases between. CDR3 region: CASSEGLHPTDTQYF. The CDR3 DNA reads as TGCGCCAGCAGTGAGGGACTGCATCCCACAGATACGCAGTATTTT.

This CDR3 reads CASSLSSGSAYEQYF. The CDR3 coding sequence is TGTGCCAGCAGTTTATCTAGCGGGAGCGCCTACGAGCAGTACTTC. The chain combines TRBV28 with TRBJ2-7; 10 positions agree with TRBD2. Germline V lookup: CDR1 MDHEN, CDR2 SYDVKM. After removal of 1 base from V and 2 bases from J, the junction contained 2 bases not matched to a gene. The CDR3 has 15 amino acids.

This sequence joins TRBV7-8 and TRBJ2-1, with a tentative D call TRBD1 (5 bases). Germline-derived CDR1 and CDR2 are SGHVS and FQNEAQ. The CDR3 is made up of 15 amino acids. The V and J ends lost 1 base and 6 bases respectively, with 13 bases between them. The CDR3 region is CASSLGGAGTNEQFF. CDR3 bases: TGTGCCAGCAGCTTAGGTGGGGCCGGAACCAATGAGCAGTTCTTC.

The chain employs TRBV19 and TRBJ1-2; D is unclear. Trimming left V 6 bases short and J 7 bases short, with 15 bases between. Per germline, CDR1 LNHDA and CDR2 SQIVND (reference sequence). The CDR3 sequence is 13 residues long. The CDR3 loop reads CASRGRGTGGYTF. CDR3 in DNA: TGTGCCAGTAGAGGACGGGGAACTGGTGGCTACACCTTC.

V usage is TRBV28 and J usage is TRBJ2-7; either TRBD1 or TRBD2 may fit D (5 bases each). Trimming removed 2 bases from V and 2 bases from J, with 10 bases in between. Germline V gene lookup returns CDR1 MDHEN and CDR2 SYDVKM. The CDR3 spans 14 residues. CDR3: CASSLGRGAYEQYF. CDR3 nucleotide sequence: TGTGCCAGCAGTTTAGGTCGAGGGGCCTACGAGCAGTACTTC.

This clone was observed once. The chain couples TRBV5-1 to TRBJ1-1; D is unresolved. The CDR3 spans 13 residues. CDR1 is SGHRS, CDR2 YFSETQ, per germline. V shed 2 bases and J shed 3 bases, with 8 bases lying between them. The CDR3 nucleotides read TGCGCCAGCAGCTTATTGTCCGACACTGAAGCTTTCTTT. Residues: CASSLLSDTEAFF.

The CDR3 DNA follows: TGTGCGGACCAAGGCTCGGGAGCCACACTGTCAGCTAATGAAAAACTGTTTTTT. Its translation is CADQGSGATLSANEKLFF. The V gene is TRBV12-2, the J gene TRBJ1-4. TRBV12-2 is an annotated pseudogene. This CDR3 is built from 18 residues.

The chain recombines TRBV2 with TRBJ2-5; D call uncertain. CDR3 length: 13 amino acids. Per the germline V gene, CDR1 is SNHLY and CDR2 is FYNNEI. With 3 bases removed from V and 5 bases from J, the gap between germline ends came to 10 bases. The CDR3 is CASSDIGWETQYF. The CDR3 DNA sequence: TGTGCCAGCAGTGATATCGGATGGGAGACCCAGTACTTC.

The chain joins TRBV5-6 to TRBJ2-7; D is perhaps TRBD2 (5 bases). CDR3 size: 17 residues. Germline V gives CDR1 SGHDT, CDR2 YYEEEE. V was trimmed by 4 bases and J by 4 bases, leaving 24 bases between them. CDR3 nucleotide sequence: TGTGCCAGCAGCGGAAACTCCGGGGTAGGAAGGAGATACGAGCAGTACTTC. Protein: CASSGNSGVGRRYEQYF.

The V gene is TRBV10-1, the J gene TRBJ2-1; TRBD2 aligns across 7 bases. V gave up 3 bases and J gave up 12 bases; unmatched junction bases: 8. The CDR3 is 13 residues long. CDR1 WNHNN and CDR2 SYGVQD come from the germline V gene (reference sequence). The CDR3 DNA sequence: TGCGCCAGCAGTGATTTAGCGGGCCACCCGCAGTTCTTC. Translated: CASSDLAGHPQFF.

The V call is TRBV3-1 (or the pseudogene TRBV3-2), the J call TRBJ1-2; no definite D call. Germline values: CDR1 LGHDT, CDR2 YNNKEL (reference sequence). Trimming removed 5 bases from V and 0 bases from J, with 7 bases in between. The CDR3 spans 13 residues. The CDR3 loop is CASSSRANYGYTF. In DNA, the CDR3 is TGTGCCAGCAGCAGTCGAGCTAACTATGGCTACACCTTC.

This chain links TRBV18 with TRBJ1-5; TRBD1 might be the D (6 bases). Trimming took off 2 bases at V and 0 bases at J, with 14 bases between the two ends. This CDR3 region has 17 residues. The germline gives CDR1 KGHSH, CDR2 LQKENI. Here the CDR3 reads CASSPTDRLFSNQPQHF. The CDR3 DNA reads as TGTGCCAGCTCACCAACGGACAGACTTTTTAGCAATCAGCCCCAGCATTTT.

This clone was seen a single time. In DNA, the CDR3 is TGTGCCAGCGACCGACTTTATGAAGCTTTCTTT. Protein: CASDRLYEAFF. The rearrangement links TRBV6-5 to TRBJ1-1; D is unclear. Trimming pared 8 bases from V and 7 bases from J, leaving 11 bases between. From germline, CDR1 is MNHEY and CDR2 SVGAGI. CDR3 length: 11 residues.

The V gene is TRBV9, the J gene TRBJ2-3; possibly TRBD1 or TRBD2 for D (5 bases each). V shed 0 bases and J shed 4 bases, with 9 bases lying between them. CDR3 size: 14 residues. Germline values: CDR1 SGDLS, CDR2 YYNGEE. DNA for the CDR3: TGTGCCAGCAGCGTAGGAGGGACCTCAGATACGCAGTATTTT. It specifies CASSVGGTSDTQYF.

The chain combines TRBV10-3 with TRBJ1-5; 10 positions match TRBD1. CDR1 and CDR2 (germline): ENHRY, SYGVKD. CDR3 length equals 15 residues. V shed 6 bases and J 2 bases; nucleotides not matched to a gene: 4. CDR3 bases: TGTGCCATCAGGGAAGGACAGGGGGGCAATCAGCCCCAGCATTTT. Residues: CAIREGQGGNQPQHF.

A remark on this clone: At the DNA level, this CDR3 is encoded by other sequences in the same sample as well. This rearrangement joins TRBV5-6 to TRBJ1-4; D uncertain. The CDR3 has 15 residues. Deletions cut 1 base from V and 8 bases from J, with 15 bases between. The germline CDR1 and CDR2 sequences are SGHDT and YYEEEE. The DNA of the CDR3 is TGTGCCAGCAGCTTGCGTCGGGGTGGCGGGGAAAAACTGTTTTTT. Its protein is CASSLRRGGGEKLFF.

The chain is built from TRBV7-2 and TRBJ1-5; maybe TRBD1 (6 bases). Trimming left V 0 bases short and J 3 bases short, with 9 bases between. The CDR3 runs 15 residues. The germline V gene encodes CDR1 SGHTA and CDR2 FQGNSA. The CDR3 is CASSLAGQPNQPQHF. The CDR3 region has the DNA TGTGCCAGCAGCTTAGCCGGACAGCCCAATCAGCCCCAGCATTTT.